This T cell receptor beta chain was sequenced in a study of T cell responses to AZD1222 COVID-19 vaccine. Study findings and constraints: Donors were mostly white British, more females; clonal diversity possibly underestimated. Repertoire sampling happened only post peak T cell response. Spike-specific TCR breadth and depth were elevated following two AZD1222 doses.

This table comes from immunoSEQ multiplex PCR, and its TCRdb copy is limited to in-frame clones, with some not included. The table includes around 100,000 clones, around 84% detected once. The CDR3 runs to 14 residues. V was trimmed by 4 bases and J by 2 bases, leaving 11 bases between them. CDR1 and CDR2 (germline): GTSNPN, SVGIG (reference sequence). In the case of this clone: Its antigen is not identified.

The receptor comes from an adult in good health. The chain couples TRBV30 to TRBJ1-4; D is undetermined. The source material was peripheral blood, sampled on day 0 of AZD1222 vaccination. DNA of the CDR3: TGTGCCTGGACTCCGGGGAAGACTAATGAAAAACTGTTTTTT. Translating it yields CAWTPGKTNEKLFF.